These 27 T cell receptor beta chains originate from one sample sequenced in a study of CXCR3-negative and CXCR3-positive naive CD8 T cells. Carrying UMI labels, the TRB cDNA libraries were prepared through 5' RACE. Reanalyzing the 5' RACE reads, TCRdb keeps one entry per CDR3 protein, without DNA. The table for this sample gives 50,000 to 60,000 distinct CDR3 sequences. The sequencing sample was made of naive CXCR3- CD8+ T cells from blood. Subset here: CD45RO-CCR7+CD27+CD95- naive CD8+ T cells lacking CXCR3 (TNR3-). All receptors derive from a human donor in good health. Some clones in this sample may be carry-over from other donors' samples.

The gene calls are TRBV15 and TRBJ2-3; TCRdb outputs TRBD2, but without DNA this stays unchecked. The CDR3 runs to 13 residues. Germline lookup yields CDR1 LNHNV and CDR2 YYDKDF (reference sequence). The CDR3 spells CATLRGPTDTQYF.

The V call is TRBV6-6, the J call TRBJ2-7; TCRdb proposes TRBD1, but this gene call is untestable without DNA. The CDR3 spans 14 residues. The germline CDR1 and CDR2 sequences are MNHNY and SVGAGI (reference sequence). CDR3 in amino acids: CASSPRVRPYEQYF.

The gene calls are TRBV19 and TRBJ2-2; TCRdb indicates TRBD1, and absent DNA this call remains unverified. This CDR3 spans 14 amino acids. Germline values: CDR1 LNHDA, CDR2 SQIVND (reference sequence). CDR3 sequence reads: CASRVQGNTGELFF.

V gene TRBV7-8 combines with J gene TRBJ2-7; TCRdb lists TRBD1, though no DNA is available to test this call. From germline, CDR1 is SGHVS and CDR2 FQNEAQ. This CDR3 is 16 amino acids long. The CDR3 region is CASSPPHGGGSYEQYF.

This clonotype is medium-sized by frequency. The genes are TRBV7-6 and TRBJ2-7; the TRBD1 assignment by TCRdb is unverifiable without DNA. Germline V lookup: CDR1 SGHVS, CDR2 FNYEAQ. This CDR3 is built from 15 residues. The CDR3 sequence: CASSSGQRSSYEQYF.

CDR3 sequence reads: CSGWGQGSTGELFF. This chain links TRBV29-1 with TRBJ2-2; there is no DNA to check the TCRdb D call of TRBD1. This CDR3 is built from 14 residues. Germline CDR1 and CDR2: SQVTM and ANQGSEA.

The V call is TRBV7-3, the J call TRBJ2-2; TCRdb's D call of TRBD2 is untestable without DNA. The germline V gene has CDR1 SGHTA and CDR2 FQGTGA. The length of the CDR3 is 17 residues. CDR3 loop: CASSSGLAGGRTGELFF.

J is TRBJ2-5 and V is TRBV6-2 or TRBV6-3. Germline CDR1 is MNHEY and CDR2 is SVGEGT. The CDR3 sequence is 13 residues long. CDR3: CASSYILGETQYF.

This chain joins TRBV29-1 and TRBJ2-7; TCRdb's assignment of TRBD2 cannot be checked, as there is no DNA. This CDR3 has 12 amino acids. Germline V gives CDR1 SQVTM, CDR2 ANQGSEA. The CDR3 reads CSVEGDYREQYF.

The V and J genes are TRBV7-9 and TRBJ2-7; TCRdb gives TRBD1 as the D gene, but with no DNA this cannot be confirmed. CDR3 size: 14 residues. Germline assignment: CDR1 SEHNR and CDR2 FQNEAQ (reference sequence). The CDR3 spells CASRRRDVNYEQYF.

V and J are TRBV7-8 and TRBJ2-7; TCRdb calls TRBD2, which cannot be checked without DNA. Germline CDR1 SGHVS, CDR2 FQNEAQ. CDR3 length: 15 residues. CDR3 in amino acids: CASSPSWTDSYEQYF.

The V gene is TRBV28, the J gene TRBJ2-7. Per the germline V gene, CDR1 is MDHEN and CDR2 is SYDVKM. The length of the CDR3 is 14 residues. CDR3 loop: CASSLGQGSYEQYF.

This rearrangement joins TRBV28 to TRBJ1-5; TCRdb indicates TRBD1, and absent DNA this call remains unverified. CDR3 length: 15 amino acids. Germline V gene data show CDR1 as MDHEN and CDR2 as SYDVKM. CDR3 amino acids: CASDSQEYSNQPQHF.

The chain carries TRBV29-1 and TRBJ1-2; TCRdb indicates TRBD1, and absent DNA this call remains unverified. This CDR3 is built from 16 residues. In germline, CDR1 is SQVTM, CDR2 ANQGSEA. The CDR3 reads CSVYSALGTGLYGYTF.

The CDR3 region is CASSFSQDEGTDTQYF. V gene TRBV12-3 or TRBV12-4 combines with J gene TRBJ2-3; the D gene TCRdb calls, TRBD1, cannot be checked with no DNA. This CDR3 region has 16 residues.

CDR3 loop: CSVLTASYEQYF. The V call is TRBV29-1, the J call TRBJ2-7. CDR3 length: 12 residues. The germline V gene encodes CDR1 SQVTM and CDR2 ANQGSEA.

The V gene is TRBV19, the J gene TRBJ2-1. CDR1 and CDR2 from the germline V gene are LNHDA and SQIVND (reference sequence). The CDR3 runs to 15 residues. CDR3 sequence: CASSIGGDYYNEQFF.

V usage is TRBV6-2 or TRBV6-3 and J usage is TRBJ2-7. The length of the CDR3 is 14 residues. Looked up from germline, CDR1 is MNHEY and CDR2 is SVGEGT. CDR3 in amino acids: CASSYSLGSYEQYF.

V gene TRBV3-1 combines with J gene TRBJ2-2; TCRdb's assignment of TRBD2 cannot be checked, as there is no DNA. Germline-derived CDR1 and CDR2 are LGHDT and YNNKEL (reference sequence). The CDR3 is 16 amino acids. The CDR3 loop is CASSPSGEANTGELFF.

The chain carries TRBV3-1 and TRBJ2-5. The germline V gene encodes CDR1 LGHDT and CDR2 YNNKEL (reference sequence). The CDR3 extends over 15 amino acids. The CDR3 here is CASSQDGVDQETQYF.

The chain uses TRBV4-2 and TRBJ2-1; the D call of TRBD2 rests on TCRdb alone, since no DNA is present to check it. Germline CDR1 reads LGHNA; CDR2 reads YNFKEQ. CDR3 length equals 15 residues. Here the CDR3 reads CASSQGLAIFGEQFF.

V usage is TRBV20-1 and J usage is TRBJ2-1; TCRdb names TRBD1, which stays unverified in the absence of DNA. The CDR3 contains 13 residues. Germline-derived CDR1 and CDR2 are DFQATT and SNEGSKA (reference sequence). CDR3 sequence: CSAADRVYNEQFF.

The chain recombines TRBV6-5 with TRBJ2-2; the D call from TCRdb, TRBD1, cannot be confirmed without DNA. The CDR3 spans 18 residues. The germline CDR1 and CDR2 sequences are MNHEY and SVGAGI. The CDR3: CASSQQPPIRGQAGELFF.

V and J are TRBV20-1 and TRBJ2-7; without DNA, the TCRdb call of TRBD1 cannot be checked. Per the germline V gene, CDR1 is DFQATT and CDR2 is SNEGSKA (reference sequence). The CDR3 sequence is 16 residues long. The CDR3 is CSANGGGGVEMVEQYF.

CDR3 sequence: CASSLRMLNEKLFF. The chain couples TRBV11-2 to TRBJ1-4. Per the germline V gene, CDR1 is SGHAT and CDR2 is FQNNGV. This CDR3 is 14 amino acids long. Full variable domain (outside the CDR3, taken from reference TRBV11-2 and TRBJ1-4): EAGVAQSPRYKIIEKRQSVAFWCNPISGHATLYWYQQILGQGPKLLIQFQNNGVVDDSQLPKDRFSAERLKGVDSTLKIQPAKLEDSAVYLCASSLRMLNEKLFFGSGTQLSVL.

The gene calls are TRBV7-3 and TRBJ2-3; TCRdb proposes TRBD2, but this gene call is untestable without DNA. The CDR3 has 16 residues. The germline V gene has CDR1 SGHTA and CDR2 FQGTGA. CDR3 amino acids: CASSLLAGASTDTQYF.

The rearrangement links TRBV27 to TRBJ2-1; checking the TCRdb D call of TRBD2 is not possible without DNA. The CDR3 contains 14 residues. From germline, CDR1 is MNHEY and CDR2 SMNVEV (reference sequence). CDR3 in amino acids: CASSTSGGLGEQFF.